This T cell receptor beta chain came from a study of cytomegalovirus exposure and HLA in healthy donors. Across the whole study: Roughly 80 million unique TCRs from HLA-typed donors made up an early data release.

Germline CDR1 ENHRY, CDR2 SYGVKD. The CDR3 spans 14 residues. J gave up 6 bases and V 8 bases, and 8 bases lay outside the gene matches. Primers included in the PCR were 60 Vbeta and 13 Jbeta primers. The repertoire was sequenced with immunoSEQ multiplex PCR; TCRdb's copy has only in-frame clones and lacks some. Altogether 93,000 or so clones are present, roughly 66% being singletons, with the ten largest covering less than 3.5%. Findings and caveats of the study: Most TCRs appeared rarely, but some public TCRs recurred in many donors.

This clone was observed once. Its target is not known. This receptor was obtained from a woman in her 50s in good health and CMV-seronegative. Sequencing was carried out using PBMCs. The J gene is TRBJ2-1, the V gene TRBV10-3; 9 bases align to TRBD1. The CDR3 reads CAIRTGEVGNEQFF. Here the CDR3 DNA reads TGTGCCATCCGGACAGGGGAGGTTGGCAATGAGCAGTTCTTC.